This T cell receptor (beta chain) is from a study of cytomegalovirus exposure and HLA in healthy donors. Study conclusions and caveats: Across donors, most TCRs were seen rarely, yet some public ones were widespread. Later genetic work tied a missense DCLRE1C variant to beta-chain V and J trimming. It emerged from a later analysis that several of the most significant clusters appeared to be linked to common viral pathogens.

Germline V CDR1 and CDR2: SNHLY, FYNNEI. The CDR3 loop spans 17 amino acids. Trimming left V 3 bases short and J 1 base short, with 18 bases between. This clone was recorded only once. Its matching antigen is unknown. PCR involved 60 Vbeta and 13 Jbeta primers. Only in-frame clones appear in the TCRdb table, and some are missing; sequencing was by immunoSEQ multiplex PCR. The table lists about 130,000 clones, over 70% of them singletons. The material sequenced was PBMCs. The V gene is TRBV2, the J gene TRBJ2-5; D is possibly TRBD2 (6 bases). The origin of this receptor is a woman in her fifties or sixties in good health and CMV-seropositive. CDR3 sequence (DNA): TGTGCCAGCAGTGAGTTCCCTGGGGGGAGCACCCAAGAGACCCAGTACTTC. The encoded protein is CASSEFPGGSTQETQYF.